In this sample, the clone carrying this TCR beta chain turned up a few times. Its specificity is not known. Primers for the PCR totalled 60 Vbeta and 13 Jbeta. In the authors' methods: Roughly 73 million unique TCR beta chains, around 10 million of them shared, were counted by a later analysis. Profiled with immunoSEQ multiplex PCR; TCRdb holds only in-frame clones, not every one. The V and J calls and clone size were taken over from that table, and D and trimming were inferred from the DNA. The sample carries about 130,000 clones, approximately 8.8% recorded once. The sample comes from a study of cytomegalovirus exposure and HLA in healthy donors. Study results and limitations: Later analysis showed TCR association rates varying by HLA locus, highest for DRB1 and lowest for HLA-C. 87-base-pair reads could not separate some V segments, including TRBV6-2 and TRBV6-3.

V was shortened by 1 base and J by 0 bases, with 6 bases between the two germline ends. Germline V gene data show CDR1 as LNHNV and CDR2 as YYDKDF (reference sequence). This CDR3 has 15 amino acids. Input material: PBMCs. The TCR originated in a man in his forties in good health and CMV-seronegative. The gene calls are TRBV15 and TRBJ1-4, with unresolved D. The CDR3, as DNA: TGTGCCACCAGCAGAGGAGGCGCAACTAATGAAAAACTGTTTTTT. Its protein product is CATSRGGATNEKLFF.